This T cell receptor (beta chain) was documented in a study of tumor-infiltrating lymphocytes in primary liver carcinoma. The CDR3 runs to 16 residues. Germline V gene data show CDR1 as MGHRA and CDR2 as YSYEKL. The ends were cut back, 0 bases at V and 1 base at J, with 11 bases in the middle. This clonotype was seen at least ten times. From around 0.5 ug total RNA, TCR beta cDNA was generated with a primer in the constant region. Construction of TCR beta libraries relied on three successive nested multiplex PCR rounds employing slightly modified ARM-PCR. The two initial PCR rounds, 9 to 11 cycles each, used TRBV1-TRBV30 forward and C-beta reverse primers. Via MiXCR, TCRdb re-called the multiplex PCR reads, giving one row per CDR3 protein. Among 330,000 or so distinct CDR3 sequences listed, approximately 65% were seen once. Germline DNA was extracted too, while blood RNA derived from unsorted whole blood.

The origin of this receptor is a man aged 40-55 years with primary liver carcinoma and hepatitis B virus infection. Sequenced material: peripheral blood. The chain joins TRBV4-1 to TRBJ2-3; D is perhaps TRBD1 (5 bases). CDR3 loop: CASSQDRLGGTDTQYF. CDR3 DNA sequence: TGCGCCAGCAGCCAAGATCGTCTAGGGGGCACAGATACGCAGTATTTT.